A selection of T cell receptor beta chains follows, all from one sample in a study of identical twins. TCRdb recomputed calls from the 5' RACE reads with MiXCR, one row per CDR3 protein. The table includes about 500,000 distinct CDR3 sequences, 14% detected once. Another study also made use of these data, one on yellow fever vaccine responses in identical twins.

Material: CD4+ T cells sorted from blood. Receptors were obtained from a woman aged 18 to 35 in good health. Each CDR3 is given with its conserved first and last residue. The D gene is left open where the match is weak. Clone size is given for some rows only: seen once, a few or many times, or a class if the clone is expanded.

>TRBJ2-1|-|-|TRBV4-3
TGCGCCAGCAGCCAAGAGGGGGTTTACAATGAGCAGTTCTTC
CASSQEGVYNEQFF
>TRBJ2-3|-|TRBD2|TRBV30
TGTGCCTGGATCCTGCAGGGTCGGACTAGCGGGGGGGCCTTCGATACGCAGTATTTT
CAWILQGRTSGGAFDTQYF
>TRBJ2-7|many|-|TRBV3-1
TGTGCCAGCAGCCAAGATCTGGCCCGCTCCTACGAGCAGTACTTC
CASSQDLARSYEQYF
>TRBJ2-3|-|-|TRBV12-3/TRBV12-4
TGTGCCAGCAGTACCTTGATGGGGCCAGGAAGCACAGATACGCAGTATTTT
CASSTLMGPGSTDTQYF
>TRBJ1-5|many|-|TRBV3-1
TGTGCCAGCAGCCAATCAGGTAATCAGCCCCAGCATTTT
CASSQSGNQPQHF
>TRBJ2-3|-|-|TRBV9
TGTGCCAGCAGCCGGACCCTATTCGGGGAAGCCACAGATACGCAGTATTTT
CASSRTLFGEATDTQYF
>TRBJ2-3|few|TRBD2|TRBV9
TGTGCCAGCAGCGTAGGGGGACTAGCGGCCACAGATACGCAGTATTTT
CASSVGGLAATDTQYF
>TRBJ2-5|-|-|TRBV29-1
TGCAGCGTTGAGGCGGGGGCCCTCCAAGAGGGGCAGTACTTC
CSVEAGALQEGQYF
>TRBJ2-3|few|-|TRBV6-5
TGTGCCAGCAGTTACCCCGGGGGGCTAGACACGCAGTATTTT
CASSYPGGLDTQYF
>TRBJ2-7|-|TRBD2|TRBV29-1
TGCAGCGTAGGACTAGCGGGAGGCTACGAGCAGTACTTC
CSVGLAGGYEQYF
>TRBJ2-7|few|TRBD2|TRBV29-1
TGCAGCGCCTATGGACTAGCGGGAGGGCCTTACGAGCAGTACTTC
CSAYGLAGGPYEQYF
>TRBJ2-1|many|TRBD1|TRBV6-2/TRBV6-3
TGTGCCAGCAGTTACGAAGCAGGGGGACCTAAAGTCAATGAGCAGTTCTTC
CASSYEAGGPKVNEQFF
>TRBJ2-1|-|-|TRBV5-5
TGTGCCAGCGGCCCCGGGACCACCTCCCTCTATGAGCAGTTCTTC
CASGPGTTSLYEQFF
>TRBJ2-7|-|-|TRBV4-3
TGCGCCAGCAGCCAAGACAAGGGTTGGGGGCAAAGGGTTGAGTACTTC
CASSQDKGWGQRVEYF
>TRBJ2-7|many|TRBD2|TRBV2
TGTGCCAGCAGTCCGAGACTAGCCCACGAGCAGTACTTC
CASSPRLAHEQYF
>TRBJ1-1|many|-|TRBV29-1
TGCAGCGTGGGTGGACTGAACACTGAAGCTTTCTTT
CSVGGLNTEAFF
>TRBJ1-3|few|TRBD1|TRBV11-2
TGTGCCAGCAGCTCGGACAGGAGCGGAAACACCATATATTTT
CASSSDRSGNTIYF
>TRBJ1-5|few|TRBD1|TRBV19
TGTGCCAGTAGTACATTCAAGACAGGGGGCAATAATCAGCCCCAGCATTTT
CASSTFKTGGNNQPQHF
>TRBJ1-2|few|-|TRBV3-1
TGTGCCAGCAGCCAAGCAGAATCGGATGGCTACACCTTC
CASSQAESDGYTF